This T cell receptor (beta chain) was found in a study of shared clonotypes between healthy human individuals. The authors' processing: With immunoSEQ giving junction-only sequences and no quality scores, filtering differed. Sequencing used immunoSEQ multiplex PCR; TCRdb keeps in-frame clones, though not all of them. The V and J calls and clone size were taken over from that table, and D and trimming were inferred from the DNA. The profile shows about 1.1 million clones, 70% to 85% of them singletons. CDR3 length: 15 residues. Germline CDR1 MDHEN, CDR2 SYDVKM. V was shortened by 4 bases and J by 0 bases, with 9 bases between the two germline ends.

The sequenced sample consisted of memory CD4+ T cells from PBMCs. The sample's subset: CD45RA-negative fraction. The chain is built from TRBV28 and TRBJ1-4; D is possibly TRBD1 (5 bases). This clonotype was sampled from a young man in good health. Some clones in this sample may be carry-over from other donors' samples. The DNA for the CDR3 is TGTGCCAGCAGTTCCGCGGGGGCAACTAATGAAAAACTGTTTTTT. As protein: CASSSAGATNEKLFF.